A selection of T cell receptor beta chains follows, all from one sample in a study of OX40 agonist ivuxolimab in advanced cancers. Measured with immunoSEQ multiplex PCR; TCRdb has only the in-frame clones, and not every one. The profile shows 60,000 to 65,000 clones, roughly 89% of them singletons. The sequences come from CD4+ or CD8+ T cells sorted from blood, collected in a trial of the OX40 agonist ivuxolimab. The receptors derive from an adult with an advanced solid tumor such as melanoma, head and neck, liver or kidney cancer. Each CDR3 is given with its conserved first and last residue. Each record gives: clone size, D gene, J gene, V gene, CDR3 DNA, CDR3 protein. D genes are given only for firm matches. Clone size is stated in some rows and not others, as once, few, many or a class when expanded.

clone_size: -; d_call: -; j_call: TRBJ2-5; v_call: TRBV7-2; cdr3_nt: TGTGCCAGCAGCGCAGCGGGTTGGCCCCAAGAGACCCAGTACTTC; cdr3_aa: CASSAAGWPQETQYF
clone_size: -; d_call: TRBD1; j_call: TRBJ1-4; v_call: TRBV5-1; cdr3_nt: TGCGCCAGCAGCGAACAGGGGGCGAATGAAAAACTGTTTTTT; cdr3_aa: CASSEQGANEKLFF
clone_size: few; d_call: -; j_call: TRBJ2-3; v_call: TRBV30; cdr3_nt: TGTGCCTGGGCACTAGGGGATACGCAGTATTTT; cdr3_aa: CAWALGDTQYF
clone_size: -; d_call: TRBD2; j_call: TRBJ2-7; v_call: TRBV29-1; cdr3_nt: TGCAGCGCCAAGACAAGGGGACTAGCGATATGCAGCTCCTACGAGCAGTACTTC; cdr3_aa: CSAKTRGLAICSSYEQYF
clone_size: -; d_call: TRBD2; j_call: TRBJ2-7; v_call: TRBV9; cdr3_nt: TGTGCCAGCAGCGTAGGGGAGGGGTTCTACGAGCAGTACTTC; cdr3_aa: CASSVGEGFYEQYF
clone_size: -; d_call: -; j_call: TRBJ1-4; v_call: TRBV14; cdr3_nt: TGTGCCAGCAGCCAATGGCCTCTTAATGAAAAACTGTTTTTT; cdr3_aa: CASSQWPLNEKLFF
clone_size: -; d_call: TRBD1; j_call: TRBJ1-5; v_call: TRBV19; cdr3_nt: TGTGCCGGATCTACCGGGACAGAAAATCAGCCCCAGCATTTT; cdr3_aa: CAGSTGTENQPQHF
clone_size: once; d_call: -; j_call: TRBJ1-5; v_call: TRBV6-5; cdr3_nt: TGTGCCAGCAGTTCCATGACAAATCAGCCCCAGCATTTT; cdr3_aa: CASSSMTNQPQHF
clone_size: -; d_call: -; j_call: TRBJ1-1; v_call: TRBV4-1; cdr3_nt: TGCGCCAGCAGCCAAGTTGAGGGGAGGACTGAAGCTTTCTTT; cdr3_aa: CASSQVEGRTEAFF
clone_size: -; d_call: TRBD2; j_call: TRBJ2-7; v_call: TRBV14; cdr3_nt: TGTGCCAGCAGCCAACCTAGCGGGAAATACGAGCAGTACTTC; cdr3_aa: CASSQPSGKYEQYF
clone_size: -; d_call: -; j_call: TRBJ1-2; v_call: TRBV6-6; cdr3_nt: TGTGCCAGCAGTTACTCGCAGACGATAAACTATGGCTACACCTTC; cdr3_aa: CASSYSQTINYGYTF
clone_size: -; d_call: -; j_call: TRBJ1-5; v_call: TRBV19; cdr3_nt: TGTGCCAGTAAACTTGACCTCAATCAGCCCCAGCATTTT; cdr3_aa: CASKLDLNQPQHF
clone_size: -; d_call: -; j_call: TRBJ2-1; v_call: TRBV4-2; cdr3_nt: TGTGCCAGCAGCCAACGTCTGCAGGGTAGGGATGAGCAGTTCTTC; cdr3_aa: CASSQRLQGRDEQFF
clone_size: -; d_call: TRBD1; j_call: TRBJ2-1; v_call: TRBV27; cdr3_nt: TGTGCCAGCTACTCGACAGGGGGTTTCTACAATGAGCAGTTCTTC; cdr3_aa: CASYSTGGFYNEQFF
clone_size: -; d_call: -; j_call: TRBJ2-7; v_call: TRBV5-1; cdr3_nt: TGCGCCAGCAGCTTGGAGACACCGGGGAGGAACGAGCAGTACTTC; cdr3_aa: CASSLETPGRNEQYF
clone_size: -; d_call: -; j_call: TRBJ2-7; v_call: TRBV13; cdr3_nt: TGTGCCAGCAGCCAAGAAGGGGGATACGAGCAGTACTTC; cdr3_aa: CASSQEGGYEQYF
clone_size: once; d_call: -; j_call: TRBJ2-7; v_call: TRBV4-2; cdr3_nt: TGTGCCAGCAGCCAAAGGGGGGGAGGACAGGGAACCTACGAGCAGTACTTC; cdr3_aa: CASSQRGGGQGTYEQYF
clone_size: -; d_call: -; j_call: TRBJ2-7; v_call: TRBV4-1; cdr3_nt: TGCGCCAGCAGCCAGGAAAACGGGGAGCAGTACTTC; cdr3_aa: CASSQENGEQYF
clone_size: -; d_call: -; j_call: TRBJ2-1; v_call: TRBV27; cdr3_nt: TGTGCCAGCACCAGGGAAAACTACAATGAGCAGTTCTTC; cdr3_aa: CASTRENYNEQFF
clone_size: once; d_call: TRBD2; j_call: TRBJ2-7; v_call: TRBV28; cdr3_nt: TGTGCCAGCAGGAGAGCGGGAACCTACGAGCAGTACTTC; cdr3_aa: CASRRAGTYEQYF
clone_size: -; d_call: TRBD1; j_call: TRBJ1-2; v_call: TRBV7-3; cdr3_nt: TGTGCCAGCAGCTTAAGCCCGGGGACAGGGTTCAATGGCTACACCTTC; cdr3_aa: CASSLSPGTGFNGYTF
clone_size: -; d_call: TRBD1; j_call: TRBJ2-7; v_call: TRBV29-1; cdr3_nt: TGCAGCGTTGAGAGCTGGACAGGGAGGTACGAGCAGTACTTC; cdr3_aa: CSVESWTGRYEQYF
clone_size: -; d_call: -; j_call: TRBJ2-7; v_call: TRBV2; cdr3_nt: TGTGCCAGCAGTGACCCGAGGGCGGCGGACGAGCAGTACTTC; cdr3_aa: CASSDPRAADEQYF
clone_size: -; d_call: -; j_call: TRBJ2-1; v_call: TRBV7-9; cdr3_nt: TGTGCCAGCAGCGAGCGGGACAGGACCTACAATGAGCAGTTCTTC; cdr3_aa: CASSERDRTYNEQFF
clone_size: -; d_call: -; j_call: TRBJ2-1; v_call: TRBV5-4; cdr3_nt: TGTGCCAGCAGCCCGAGGGGGGCGGGCGGTGAGCAGTTCTTC; cdr3_aa: CASSPRGAGGEQFF
clone_size: once; d_call: -; j_call: TRBJ1-2; v_call: TRBV19; cdr3_nt: TGTGCCAGTAGTATGGATGGGGGGCTATTCTATGGCTACACCTTC; cdr3_aa: CASSMDGGLFYGYTF
clone_size: -; d_call: TRBD2; j_call: TRBJ2-5; v_call: TRBV10-2; cdr3_nt: TGCGCCAGCGGACTAGCGGGAGACTCGCCCAGGGAGACCCAGTACTTC; cdr3_aa: CASGLAGDSPRETQYF
clone_size: -; d_call: TRBD2; j_call: TRBJ2-7; v_call: TRBV13; cdr3_nt: TGTGCCAGCAGCCTAGCGGGGGGGCAGAGGGAGCAGTACTTC; cdr3_aa: CASSLAGGQREQYF
clone_size: few; d_call: -; j_call: TRBJ1-5; v_call: TRBV19; cdr3_nt: TGTGCCAGTAGCCAGTATAGCAATCAGCCCCAGCATTTT; cdr3_aa: CASSQYSNQPQHF
clone_size: -; d_call: -; j_call: TRBJ2-1; v_call: TRBV7-9; cdr3_nt: TGTGCCAGCAGCGCGAAGGACAGCGTCGGCAATGAGCAGTTCTTC; cdr3_aa: CASSAKDSVGNEQFF
clone_size: -; d_call: -; j_call: TRBJ1-6; v_call: TRBV6-6; cdr3_nt: TGTGCCAGCCTCCCGAGGGAGTGGGATTCACCCCTCCACTTT; cdr3_aa: CASLPREWDSPLHF
clone_size: once; d_call: -; j_call: TRBJ1-2; v_call: TRBV12-5; cdr3_nt: TGTGCTAGTGTTGGTAACTATGGCTACACCTTC; cdr3_aa: CASVGNYGYTF
clone_size: -; d_call: -; j_call: TRBJ1-5; v_call: TRBV29-1; cdr3_nt: TGCAGCGTTGAAGTAGGGGAAGGCAATCAGCCCCAGCATTTT; cdr3_aa: CSVEVGEGNQPQHF
clone_size: -; d_call: TRBD2; j_call: TRBJ2-1; v_call: TRBV6-4; cdr3_nt: TGTGCCAGCAGTGACGGCGGGAGGGCGGGGAATGAGCAGTTCTTC; cdr3_aa: CASSDGGRAGNEQFF
clone_size: once; d_call: -; j_call: TRBJ2-7; v_call: TRBV11-2; cdr3_nt: TGTGCCAGCAGCAGCCCCCTCAGACTAGCAGGGGCCGAGCAGTACTTC; cdr3_aa: CASSSPLRLAGAEQYF
clone_size: -; d_call: -; j_call: TRBJ2-1; v_call: TRBV11-1; cdr3_nt: TGTGCCAGCAGCCCCTCCTGGAGCTCCTACAATGAGCAGTTCTTC; cdr3_aa: CASSPSWSSYNEQFF
clone_size: once; d_call: -; j_call: TRBJ2-1; v_call: TRBV10-1; cdr3_nt: TGCGCCAGCAGCCCGACGGGGACCTCCTCCTACAATGAGCAGTTCTTC; cdr3_aa: CASSPTGTSSYNEQFF
clone_size: -; d_call: -; j_call: TRBJ2-7; v_call: TRBV5-4; cdr3_nt: TGTGCCAGCAGAGGACACAATCTCCACGAGCAGTACTTC; cdr3_aa: CASRGHNLHEQYF
clone_size: -; d_call: TRBD1; j_call: TRBJ2-1; v_call: TRBV4-1; cdr3_nt: TGCGCCAGCAGCCAGCAGGGGGTTATAGGTGTCAATGAGCAGTTCTTC; cdr3_aa: CASSQQGVIGVNEQFF
clone_size: -; d_call: TRBD1; j_call: TRBJ2-1; v_call: TRBV5-1; cdr3_nt: TGCGCCAGCAGCACCGGGACAGGTAAAAATGAGCAGTTCTTC; cdr3_aa: CASSTGTGKNEQFF
clone_size: -; d_call: -; j_call: TRBJ2-5; v_call: TRBV18; cdr3_nt: TGTGCCAGCTCACTGGACCAAGAGACCCAGTACTTC; cdr3_aa: CASSLDQETQYF
clone_size: -; d_call: -; j_call: TRBJ2-3; v_call: TRBV5-1; cdr3_nt: TGCGCCAGCAGGCGATGGGGTACTTCTAGCACAGATACGCAGTATTTT; cdr3_aa: CASRRWGTSSTDTQYF
clone_size: -; d_call: TRBD2; j_call: TRBJ2-1; v_call: TRBV18; cdr3_nt: TGTGCCAGCTCACCGACTAGCGGGGGGGTTATTCCCTACAATGAGCAGTTCTTC; cdr3_aa: CASSPTSGGVIPYNEQFF
clone_size: -; d_call: -; j_call: TRBJ1-1; v_call: TRBV29-1; cdr3_nt: TGCAGCGCCCTCCAGTTGAACACTGAAGCTTTCTTT; cdr3_aa: CSALQLNTEAFF
clone_size: -; d_call: TRBD1; j_call: TRBJ1-6; v_call: TRBV5-1; cdr3_nt: TGCGCCAGCAGCTTGAGGACAGGAGATAATTCACCCCTCCACTTT; cdr3_aa: CASSLRTGDNSPLHF
clone_size: -; d_call: -; j_call: TRBJ2-1; v_call: TRBV15; cdr3_nt: TGTGCCACCAGCAGAGATTTAGCGGTAGGCAATGAGCAGTTCTTC; cdr3_aa: CATSRDLAVGNEQFF
clone_size: -; d_call: TRBD1; j_call: TRBJ1-1; v_call: TRBV10-1; cdr3_nt: TGCGCCAGCAGTGTTTCCGGGACAGGGGGCGTTAAGAACACTGAAGCTTTCTTT; cdr3_aa: CASSVSGTGGVKNTEAFF
clone_size: once; d_call: -; j_call: TRBJ2-7; v_call: TRBV5-8; cdr3_nt: TGTGCCAGCAGCTTGGGTCCCAGTTCCTACGAGCAGTACTTC; cdr3_aa: CASSLGPSSYEQYF
clone_size: -; d_call: TRBD1; j_call: TRBJ2-5; v_call: TRBV9; cdr3_nt: TGTGCCAGCAGCGTAGAGGGGGCGGTAAAAGAGACCCAGTACTTC; cdr3_aa: CASSVEGAVKETQYF
clone_size: -; d_call: -; j_call: TRBJ1-5; v_call: TRBV27; cdr3_nt: TGTGCCAGCAGTTTAGGACCCCGTGGTCAGCCCCAGCATTTT; cdr3_aa: CASSLGPRGQPQHF
clone_size: -; d_call: TRBD2; j_call: TRBJ2-1; v_call: TRBV13; cdr3_nt: TGTGCCAGCAGCTTTGGTACGGGAGGGCCCTACAATGAGCAGTTCTTC; cdr3_aa: CASSFGTGGPYNEQFF
clone_size: -; d_call: -; j_call: TRBJ1-2; v_call: TRBV28; cdr3_nt: TGTGCCAGCAGTGACCCGGGTGCTAACTATGGCTACACCTTC; cdr3_aa: CASSDPGANYGYTF
clone_size: -; d_call: TRBD2; j_call: TRBJ2-7; v_call: TRBV27; cdr3_nt: TGTGCCAGCAGTACCCCCGGGAGGGGTCTCTACGAGCAGTACTTC; cdr3_aa: CASSTPGRGLYEQYF
clone_size: -; d_call: TRBD1; j_call: TRBJ1-1; v_call: TRBV5-5; cdr3_nt: TGTGCCAGCAGCAGGTACAGGGGAGAGGCTTTCTTT; cdr3_aa: CASSRYRGEAFF
clone_size: -; d_call: -; j_call: TRBJ1-1; v_call: TRBV11-1; cdr3_nt: TGTGCCAGCAGCTTAGCGCCAGGATGGAACACTGAAGCTTTCTTT; cdr3_aa: CASSLAPGWNTEAFF
clone_size: -; d_call: -; j_call: TRBJ2-6; v_call: TRBV29-1; cdr3_nt: TGCAGCGTTGAAGGCGGGTCTGGGGCCAACGTCCTGACTTTC; cdr3_aa: CSVEGGSGANVLTF
clone_size: few; d_call: TRBD1; j_call: TRBJ1-2; v_call: TRBV2; cdr3_nt: TGTGCCAGCAGTGTTTGGCAGGGGGGGCGCGGCTACACCTTC; cdr3_aa: CASSVWQGGRGYTF
clone_size: -; d_call: -; j_call: TRBJ2-7; v_call: TRBV5-4; cdr3_nt: TGTGCCAGCAGCTTGGGGCAGGGGCCCTACGAGCAGTACTTC; cdr3_aa: CASSLGQGPYEQYF
clone_size: -; d_call: TRBD1; j_call: TRBJ1-1; v_call: TRBV5-4; cdr3_nt: TGTGCCAGCAGCCAGCCTGGGACAGGGGGCGACACTGAAGCTTTCTTT; cdr3_aa: CASSQPGTGGDTEAFF
clone_size: -; d_call: -; j_call: TRBJ1-2; v_call: TRBV9; cdr3_nt: TGTGCCAGCTCCGGTTTTTTCTGGGGGCGCGAAGACTATGGCTACACCTTC; cdr3_aa: CASSGFFWGREDYGYTF